The T cell receptor (beta chain) under discussion was sequenced for a study of a mutant IDH1 vaccine in newly diagnosed glioma. Study information: Averaging roughly 40 years of age, treated patients were about 60% male and roughly 40% female.

Measured with immunoSEQ multiplex PCR; TCRdb has only the in-frame clones, and not every one. This table holds approximately 54,000 clones, approximately 81% found once. Noted time point: baseline, week 1 (first vaccination visit). As to treatment: pre-vaccination baseline after standard-of-care therapy. The clonotype originates from a man aged 18 to 30 with glioma. This specimen consisted of PBMCs, obtained from a glioma patient treated with radiotherapy, temozolomide or both.

In nucleotides, the CDR3 is TGTGCCAGCTCACCACTCGGGGGGAGAGATGGCTACACCTTC. Translating it yields CASSPLGGRDGYTF. This sequence joins TRBV18 and TRBJ1-2; TRBD1 is a possible D gene (5 bases). Per the germline V gene, CDR1 is KGHSH and CDR2 is LQKENI. V lost 1 base to trimming and J lost 6 bases, with 12 bases between them. The CDR3 spans 14 residues. Filled out from reference TRBV18 and TRBJ1-2, the complete variable domain reads NAGVMQNPRHLVRRRGQEARLRCSPMKGHSHVYWYRQLPEEGLKFMVYLQKENIIDESGMPKERFSAEFPKEGPSILRIQQVVRGDSAAYFCASSPLGGRDGYTFGSGTRLTVV.